A selection of T cell receptor beta chains follows, all from one sample in a study of blood T cells in healthy people across ages. Each CDR3 protein gets one entry after TCRdb re-called the 5' RACE reads with MiXCR. The sample lists roughly 2 million distinct CDR3 sequences, about 50% occurring once. Material for sequencing was blood. Every receptor here comes from a woman between 40 and 55 years old in good health. Each CDR3 is given with its conserved first and last residue. The D gene is left open where the match is weak. Clone sizes are given selectively: once, few, many, or a class where the clone is expanded.

15,NA,NA,TRBV28,TRBJ2-7,TGTGCCAGCAGTTTTCTGGCGGCGGGTGGAAACGAGCAGTACTTC,CASSFLAAGGNEQYF
15,NA,NA,TRBV6-2/TRBV6-3,TRBJ2-7,TGTGCCAGCAGTTTCGAGACGGGCCGCGCCTACGAGCAGTACTTC,CASSFETGRAYEQYF
17,NA,NA,TRBV2,TRBJ1-5,TGTGCCAGCAGTGAAGGACTTCAGGGGTTAGGCAATCAGCCCCAGCATTTT,CASSEGLQGLGNQPQHF
15,NA,NA,TRBV5-1,TRBJ1-5,TGCGCCGGCAGCTTGGGAGGGGGTAATAATCAGCCCCAGCATTTT,CAGSLGGGNNQPQHF
13,NA,NA,TRBV20-1,TRBJ2-5,TGCAGTGCGCCGCGGGACGTCAGGGAGACCCAGTACTTC,CSAPRDVRETQYF
13,NA,NA,TRBV12-3/TRBV12-4,TRBJ2-3,TGTGCCAGCAGTCCGCAGACAGAGAATACGCGGTATTTT,CASSPQTENTRYF
14,NA,NA,TRBV15,TRBJ1-5,TGTGCCACCAGCAGAGAATTGGGGGATCAGCCCCAGCATTTT,CATSRELGDQPQHF
15,few,TRBD2,TRBV20-1,TRBJ2-5,TGCAGTGCTACCAGCGGGGGGGCATTTAGGGAGACCCAGTACTTC,CSATSGGAFRETQYF
16,NA,NA,TRBV20-1,TRBJ1-2,TGCAGTGCTAGAGATGTGAACAGGGAGGATCGATATGGCTACACCTTC,CSARDVNREDRYGYTF
15,NA,NA,TRBV24-1,TRBJ2-1,TGTGCCACCTCATCGCGCGGGGCCCCTAGGGATGAGCAGTTCTTC,CATSSRGAPRDEQFF
14,NA,NA,TRBV7-2,TRBJ2-7,TGTGCCAGCAGCCCGGTTGGCTGGAACTACGAGCAGTACTTC,CASSPVGWNYEQYF
15,few,NA,TRBV6-2/TRBV6-3,TRBJ2-1,TGTGCCAGCAGTTACTCGTCCGGTGGGTCGGATGAGCAGTTCTTC,CASSYSSGGSDEQFF
16,NA,TRBD1,TRBV6-1,TRBJ2-7,TGTGCCAGCAGTGAAAGGGTCCGAGGACAGGGTGACGAGCAGTACTTC,CASSERVRGQGDEQYF
16,NA,TRBD1,TRBV28,TRBJ2-3,TGTGCCAGCAGCCCTTGGGGACAGGGGGGGACAGATACGCAGTATTTT,CASSPWGQGGTDTQYF
12,few,NA,TRBV20-1,TRBJ2-7,TGCAGTGCTAATAGGGTGGGCTACGAGCAGTACTTC,CSANRVGYEQYF
17,NA,NA,TRBV3-1,TRBJ1-5,TGTGCCAGCAGCCAGAGGGGCGGAGGCTATAGCAATCAGCCCCAGCATTTT,CASSQRGGGYSNQPQHF
13,NA,NA,TRBV7-2,TRBJ1-5,TGTGCCAGCAGGCCGGAACCGAATCAGCCCCAGCATTTT,CASRPEPNQPQHF
13,few,NA,TRBV20-1,TRBJ1-2,TGCAGTGCTAGAGAGGACGGAAACTATGGCTACACCTTC,CSAREDGNYGYTF
14,NA,NA,TRBV5-1,TRBJ2-1,TGCGCCAGCAGCTTGGAACCGGAAAGGGATGAGCAGTTCTTC,CASSLEPERDEQFF
14,few,TRBD1,TRBV20-1,TRBJ2-5,TGCAGTGCTAGTCTCTGGGACAGGGAAGAGACCCAGTACTTC,CSASLWDREETQYF
15,NA,TRBD1,TRBV28,TRBJ1-6,TGTGCCAGCAGCCTAGGGAACAGGGGAAGTTCACCCCTCCACTTT,CASSLGNRGSSPLHF
13,NA,TRBD1,TRBV29-1,TRBJ1-2,TGCAGCGTTGGGACCGGGACAGGGGTCTTCTACACCTTC,CSVGTGTGVFYTF
13,few,TRBD1,TRBV5-1,TRBJ2-7,TGCGCCAGCAGCCCGGGACAGTACTACGAGCAGTACTTC,CASSPGQYYEQYF
15,NA,NA,TRBV20-1,TRBJ2-1,TGCAGTGCTAGAGATGGAGGAAGCTCCTACAATGAGCAGTTCTTC,CSARDGGSSYNEQFF
15,few,TRBD1,TRBV7-8,TRBJ2-1,TGTGCCAGCAGCTTATCCCGGGACAGGGCCGATGAGCAGTTCTTC,CASSLSRDRADEQFF
14,NA,NA,TRBV9,TRBJ2-4,TGTGCCAGCAGCGGACACCTAGCCAAAAACATTCAGTACTTC,CASSGHLAKNIQYF
13,few,NA,TRBV12-3/TRBV12-4,TRBJ2-5,TGTGCCAGCAGTTACAGGGACCAAGAGACCCAGTACTTC,CASSYRDQETQYF
14,NA,NA,TRBV4-3,TRBJ1-4,TGCGCCAGCAGCCAAGATGGGGTTGGTGAAAAACTGTTTTTT,CASSQDGVGEKLFF
15,NA,NA,TRBV27,TRBJ1-2,TGTGCCAGCAGACCGGTATCAGGGGACCTGAGGGGCTACACCTTC,CASRPVSGDLRGYTF